The clone carrying this T cell receptor beta chain was seen many times. TCRdb ran MiXCR on the RACE reads and lists one entry per CDR3 protein. The table has 380,000 or so distinct CDR3 sequences, 4.5% to 7% seen once. The germline V gene has CDR1 ENHRY and CDR2 SYGVKD. The CDR3 covers 15 residues. Trimming removed 1 base at V and 3 bases at J, with 10 bases between. The sample belongs to a study of human T cells and chemical hapten exposure. Study at large: For sensitization, 2% DPC was applied to an approximately 2 cm by approximately 2 cm patch of upper inner arm skin. Patients, a majority of them female, were diagnosed with alopecia areata, totalis or universalis. Once 0.01% DPC had been applied to the upper back by patch test, readings were taken at 6 days.

Regarding time point: pre-sensitization, week 0. Regarding treatment: therapeutic diphenylcyclopropenone sensitization with weekly scalp DPC. The source of this sequence is a young woman with alopecia areata. Some clones in this sample may be carry-over from other donors' samples. The source material was whole blood, sampled in connection with sensitization to the hapten diphenylcyclopropenone (DPC). This sequence joins TRBV10-3 and TRBJ1-5, with D uncertain. CDR3 region: CAISELESLNQPQHF. The DNA for the CDR3 is TGTGCCATCAGTGAGTTAGAGTCTCTCAATCAGCCCCAGCATTTT.